The present T cell receptor (beta chain) was sequenced within a study of Ad26.COV2.S vaccination and SARS-CoV-2 variants. For the study at large: Ad26.COV2.S shots went into the muscle once or twice, 56 days apart.

The germline gives CDR1 ENHRY, CDR2 SYGVKD. Trimming removed 10 bases at V and 3 bases at J, with 16 bases between. The CDR3 contains 14 residues. Treatment here: around 19 received Ad26.COV2.S at low or high dose, single or two shots; roughly five received placebo; per-sample allocation not given. On day 63 after the first injection, vaccine and placebo recipients gave samples. Recruitment in Boston yielded a donor of adult age, 18-55 years. Vaccination used an Ad26 vector expressing Wuhan-strain SARS-CoV-2 spike. A remark on this clone: Its antigen remains unidentified.

The study's findings and limits: Non-spike TCR breadth showed similarity between vaccine and placebo recipients.

Here immunoSEQ multiplex PCR was the method, and the copy in TCRdb shows in-frame clones only, minus some. This repertoire shows around 300,000 clones, about 88% found once; its top ten account for roughly 6%. The chain employs TRBV10-3 and TRBJ1-3, with TRBD1 as a possible D gene (6 bases). The TCR originated in a person between 18 and 59 years old who received the Ad26.COV2.S COVID-19 vaccine or a placebo. The input for sequencing was peripheral blood, taken in a trial of Ad26.COV2.S vaccine versus placebo. CDR3 loop: CATKQGVVGNTIYF. In DNA, the CDR3 is TGTGCCACAAAACAGGGAGTAGTTGGAAACACCATATATTTT.